The present TCR beta chain was sequenced within a study of blood T cell repertoires in COVID-19. This clone showed up just once. Here immunoSEQ multiplex PCR was the method, and the copy in TCRdb shows in-frame clones only, minus some. Of around 260,000 clones listed, around nine tenths were seen once; the top ten hold approximately 0.84%. The CDR3 sequence is 15 residues long. V lost 7 bases, J lost 5 bases, and 12 bases stayed unmatched. Germline CDR1 MDHEN, CDR2 SYDVKM. Sample: peripheral blood. The chain employs TRBV28 and TRBJ1-1; 8 bases align to TRBD1. This TCR was recovered from a man aged 25 to 40 with acute or convalescent COVID-19. The CDR3 DNA is TGTGCCAGCACTCCTGAGACAGGGGTATGGACTGAAGCTTTCTTT. Translation gives CASTPETGVWTEAFF.